These 18 T cell receptor beta chains were sequenced from one sample in a study of OX40 agonist ivuxolimab in advanced cancers. TCRdb keeps only in-frame clones here, not all; method: immunoSEQ multiplex PCR. The sample has about 91,000 clones, 84% seen once; the top ten hold about 1.1%. The sequencing here drew on CD4+ or CD8+ T cells sorted from blood, taken in a trial of the OX40 agonist ivuxolimab. These receptors were collected from an adult with an advanced solid tumor such as melanoma, head and neck, liver or kidney cancer.

The DNA for the CDR3 is TGTGCCAGCAGCGCCCGGGACAGGGGGCCGCGGGGGGACACTGAAGCTTTCTTT. Translating it yields CASSARDRGPRGDTEAFF. The chain combines TRBV9 with TRBJ1-1, with 12 nucleotides matching TRBD1. V gave up 3 bases and J gave up 3 bases; unmatched junction bases: 12. The CDR3 contains 18 residues. CDR1 and CDR2 (germline): SGDLS, YYNGEE.

The chain couples TRBV4-1 to TRBJ1-6; TRBD1 might be the D (6 bases). Trimming took off 0 bases at V and 10 bases at J, with 13 bases between the two ends. From germline, CDR1 is MGHRA and CDR2 YSYEKL. The CDR3 runs 15 residues. The CDR3 nucleotides read TGCGCCAGCAGCCAAGATGACAGGAGTCGCTCACCCCTCCACTTT. This sequence encodes CASSQDDRSRSPLHF.

The chain recombines TRBV6-4 with TRBJ2-7; 10 bases are a match to TRBD1. The length of the CDR3 is 15 residues. Germline values: CDR1 MRHNA, CDR2 SNTAGT. V lost 2 bases and J lost 3; bases outside the gene matches: 4. Written as DNA, the CDR3 is TGTGCCAGCAGTGACCGCCGGGACAGGGGCTACGAGCAGTACGTC. This sequence encodes CASSDRRDRGYEQYV.

J is TRBJ2-3 and V is TRBV7-3; tentatively, D is TRBD2 (7 bases). The CDR3 extends over 17 amino acids. V was pared by 3 bases and J by 2 bases, with 18 bases between. Germline CDR1 reads SGHTA; CDR2 reads FQGTGA. CDR3 amino acids: CASSLGLRGALTDTQYF. DNA for the CDR3: TGTGCCAGCAGCTTGGGCCTACGGGGGGCCCTCACAGATACGCAGTATTTT.

To note about this clone: This specimen includes other DNA sequences encoding the same CDR3. This sequence joins TRBV11-2 and TRBJ1-2; D is perhaps TRBD1 (5 bases). The germline V gene has CDR1 SGHAT and CDR2 FQNNGV. V lost 5 bases and J lost 4, with 11 bases in between. This CDR3 contains 13 residues. DNA of the CDR3: TGTGCCAGCAGCCTATCCGGGACCTATGGCTACACCTTC. Residues: CASSLSGTYGYTF.

The CDR3 protein is CASLRAMNTEAFF. CDR3 coding DNA: TGTGCCAGCTTGAGGGCAATGAACACTGAAGCTTTCTTT. This chain joins TRBV7-2 and TRBJ1-1; no firm D call. Germline V lookup: CDR1 SGHTA, CDR2 FQGNSA. This CDR3 contains 13 residues. Deletions cut 8 bases from V and 0 bases from J, with 10 bases between.

The genes are TRBV10-2 and TRBJ1-2; D not certain. CDR3 length: 12 residues. Deletions cut 8 bases from V and 4 bases from J, with 11 bases between. Germline loops: CDR1 WSHSY, CDR2 SAAADI. Here the CDR3 DNA reads TGCGCCAGCCAGGACGAACCCTATGGCTACACCTTC. It specifies CASQDEPYGYTF.

This clone appeared once. The chain is built from TRBV6-6 and TRBJ2-3; TRBD2 matches at 7 bases. The CDR3 is made up of 15 amino acids. Germline CDR1 and CDR2: MNHNY and SVGAGI (reference sequence). The V gene end was trimmed by 6 bases and the J gene end by 2 bases; junction bases not matched to a gene: 8. CDR3 sequence reads: CASSPGLSNTDTQYF. The DNA for the CDR3 is TGTGCCAGCAGCCCGGGACTAAGCAACACAGATACGCAGTATTTT.

This chain uses TRBV5-8 with TRBJ1-6; no clear D. The V end lost 0 bases, the J end lost 2 bases, and 15 bases lay between the germline ends. The germline CDR1 and CDR2 sequences are SGHTS and YDEGEE. The CDR3 runs 18 residues. CDR3 amino acids: CASSLAPRGRTYNSPLHF. In DNA, the CDR3 is TGTGCCAGCAGCTTGGCGCCGCGGGGTCGGACCTATAATTCACCCCTCCACTTT.

This clone was detected once. This chain uses TRBV18 with TRBJ1-1; D not certain. The CDR3 runs to 15 residues. Per germline, CDR1 KGHSH and CDR2 LQKENI. Between the trimmed V and J ends, which lost 6 bases and 1 base, there was a span of 15 bases. CDR3 sequence: CASSQTESSNTEAFF. CDR3 nucleotides: TGTGCCAGCTCCCAGACGGAGAGCTCGAACACTGAAGCTTTCTTT.

The chain links TRBV14 to TRBJ1-6; 10 bases map to TRBD1. The CDR3 is 14 residues long. V lost 3 bases and J lost 10; bases outside the gene matches: 3. In germline, CDR1 is SGHDN, CDR2 FVKESK. Here the CDR3 DNA reads TGTGCCAGCAGCCATGGGACAGGGGTGTCACCCCTCCACTTT. Protein product: CASSHGTGVSPLHF.

The chain recombines TRBV7-8 with TRBJ2-6; a weak D match, TRBD1 (6 bases). The V end lost 2 bases, the J end lost 4 bases, and 9 bases lay between the germline ends. There are 15 residues in the CDR3. Germline lookup yields CDR1 SGHVS and CDR2 FQNEAQ. CDR3 DNA sequence: TGTGCCAGCAGCTTATTGGGGGCAGGGGCCAACGTCCTGACTTTC. As protein: CASSLLGAGANVLTF. The full variable domain, in which reference TRBV7-8 and TRBJ2-6 provide the parts outside the CDR3, is GAGVSQSPRYKVAKRGQDVALRCDPISGHVSLFWYQQALGQGPEFLTYFQNEAQLDKSGLPSDRFFAERPEGSVSTLKIQRTQQEDSAVYLCASSLLGAGANVLTFGAGSRLTVL.

V usage is TRBV4-3 and J usage is TRBJ2-2; D is undetermined. CDR1 is LGHNA and CDR2 is YSLEER in the germline V gene. The CDR3 spans 15 residues. The V and J ends lost 0 bases and 9 bases respectively, with 14 bases between them. The CDR3: CASSQEERGARELFF. As DNA, the CDR3 is TGCGCCAGCAGCCAAGAAGAACGAGGAGCGCGGGAGCTGTTTTTT.

This rearrangement joins TRBV19 to TRBJ1-5; 8 bases agree with TRBD1. V trimming: 6 bases; J trimming: 9 bases; junction bases outside the gene matches: 13. The CDR3 totals 15 residues. The germline V gene has CDR1 LNHDA and CDR2 SQIVND (reference sequence). Here the CDR3 DNA reads TGTGCCAGTAGGACTACACGGACAGGGATACGGCCCCAGCATTTT. Encoded protein: CASRTTRTGIRPQHF.

J is TRBJ2-3 and V is TRBV4-3; 7 nucleotides align to TRBD1. CDR1 is LGHNA and CDR2 is YSLEER in the germline V gene. V dropped 1 base and J dropped 2; count of bases not matched to a gene: 6. The CDR3 spans 16 residues. CDR3 bases: TGCGCCAGCAGCCAAGGACAGGGCAGCTCCACAGATACGCAGTATTTT. Translating gives CASSQGQGSSTDTQYF.

V usage is TRBV28 and J usage is TRBJ2-1; TRBD1 or TRBD2 may be the D gene (6 bases each). V lost 5 bases to trimming and J lost 3 bases, with 17 bases between them. This CDR3 is built from 16 residues. Germline CDR1 and CDR2: MDHEN and SYDVKM. The CDR3 loop is CASSTSPRGDYNEQFF. The CDR3 DNA reads as TGTGCCAGCAGTACTTCCCCGAGGGGGGACTACAATGAGCAGTTCTTC.

Here the CDR3 reads CASSQDWRQGDIQYF. The DNA for the CDR3 is TGCGCCAGCAGCCAAGATTGGAGGCAGGGAGACATTCAGTACTTC. This chain connects TRBV4-3 to TRBJ2-4, with D perhaps assigned TRBD1 or TRBD2 (5 bases each). CDR3 length: 15 residues. The ends were cut back, 0 bases at V and 8 bases at J, with 14 bases in the middle. The germline CDR1 and CDR2 sequences are LGHNA and YSLEER.

The table lists this clone with a few counts. V gene TRBV10-3 combines with J gene TRBJ1-6, with 7 bases fitting TRBD1. The CDR3 loop spans 15 amino acids. V gave up 0 bases and J gave up 10 bases; unmatched junction bases: 6. Germline V gene data show CDR1 as ENHRY and CDR2 as SYGVKD. Written as DNA, the CDR3 is TGTGCCATCAGTGAGTCGCAGGGGGGCGTCTCACCCCTCCACTTT. Its protein is CAISESQGGVSPLHF.